The next 10 T cell receptor beta chains were all read from a single sample in a study of T-cell memory formation after mild COVID-19. Each CDR3 protein gets one entry after TCRdb re-called the 5' RACE reads with MiXCR. The sample has 350,000 or so distinct CDR3 sequences, about 20% seen once. Sequencing was performed on PBMCs or a T cell subset sorted from them (not recorded which). These receptors all come from a man aged 18 to 35 who had mild COVID-19 (a few samples of this study predate the infection). Cell type and time point are not known.

Many counts were recorded for this clonotype. The chain links TRBV3-1 to TRBJ2-1; TRBD2 aligns across 8 bases. This CDR3 region has 14 residues. Per the germline V gene, CDR1 is LGHDT and CDR2 is YNNKEL (reference sequence). V lost 3 bases, J lost 7 bases, and 5 bases stayed unmatched. The CDR3 sequence: CASSQRGAGNEQFF. The DNA for the CDR3 is TGTGCCAGCAGCCAGCGGGGGGCCGGGAATGAGCAGTTCTTC.

This chain connects TRBV15 to TRBJ1-3, with D uncertain. CDR3 length: 15 residues. V gave up 5 bases and J gave up 0 bases, with 11 bases separating them. Germline values: CDR1 LNHNV, CDR2 YYDKDF (reference sequence). The CDR3 DNA reads as TGTGCCACCAGCCCCGGACCGTTCTCTGGAAACACCATATATTTT. Protein: CATSPGPFSGNTIYF.

J is TRBJ1-6 and V is TRBV20-1, with D tentatively TRBD1 (5 bases). The V end was cut by 5 bases, the J end by 10 bases, with 15 bases between. This CDR3 is built from 13 residues. The germline gives CDR1 DFQATT, CDR2 SNEGSKA (reference sequence). This CDR3 is CSAQGGIQSPLHF. In DNA, the CDR3 is TGCAGTGCTCAGGGCGGGATTCAATCACCCCTCCACTTT.

Notes on this clonotype: An end of the junction does not agree with germline; a read error may underlie this. J is TRBJ1-5 and V is TRBV4-1; maybe TRBD1 (5 bases). The CDR3 consists of 16 residues. The germline V gene encodes CDR1 MGHRA and CDR2 YSYEKL. The CDR3 reads CASSQAVTGGNQPQHF. CDR3 coding DNA: TGCGCCAGCAGCCAAGCCGTGACCGGGGGGAATCAGCCACAGCATTTT.

As DNA, the CDR3 is TGTGCCAGCAGCTTCAGGGAACAAGAGACCCAGTACTTC. It codes for CASSFREQETQYF. The chain carries TRBV11-2 and TRBJ2-5; D may be TRBD1 (5 bases). With 3 bases removed from V and 2 bases from J, the gap between germline ends came to 7 bases. Per the germline V gene, CDR1 is SGHAT and CDR2 is FQNNGV. This CDR3 comprises 13 residues.

The J gene is TRBJ2-5, the V gene TRBV27; TRBD2 aligns across 13 bases. V was clipped by 6 bases and J by 1 base; unmatched bases: 5. CDR1 is MNHEY, CDR2 SMNVEV, per germline (reference sequence). CDR3 length equals 16 residues. CDR3 nucleotide sequence: TGTGCCAGCAGGCGACTAGCGGGGGGCAGCCAAGAGACCCAGTACTTC. It is translated as CASRRLAGGSQETQYF.

The chain carries TRBV7-9 and TRBJ2-1; 9 positions agree with TRBD2. This CDR3 spans 16 amino acids. Germline V gene sequence: CDR1 SEHNR, CDR2 FQNEAQ (reference sequence). The J segment lost 8 bases and the V segment lost 5 bases, leaving 13 bases of the junction unmatched. CDR3: CASSATSGKGLDEQFF. CDR3 bases: TGTGCCAGCAGCGCGACTAGCGGCAAGGGGTTGGATGAGCAGTTCTTC.

This clonotype was counted at least ten times. CDR3 coding DNA: TGTGCCAGCAGCGGAACCGGGACTAGCGGATCAGATACGCAGTATTTT. Protein sequence: CASSGTGTSGSDTQYF. The J gene is TRBJ2-3, the V gene TRBV7-2; 11 bases line up with TRBD2. Germline lookup yields CDR1 SGHTA and CDR2 FQGNSA. The CDR3 length is 16 residues. The ends lost 5 bases at V and 4 bases at J; junction bases unmatched: 8.

This chain uses TRBV6-5 with TRBJ2-2, with D uncertain. The CDR3 spans 15 residues. V was clipped by 1 base and J by 0 bases, with 6 bases between them. Germline values: CDR1 MNHEY, CDR2 SVGAGI. This CDR3 is CASSYWAANTGELFF. DNA of the CDR3: TGTGCCAGCAGTTACTGGGCGGCGAACACCGGGGAGCTGTTTTTT.

In this sample, this clonotype turned up many times. This chain uses TRBV5-1 with TRBJ2-7, with 9 bases lining up with TRBD1. The CDR3 is 14 amino acids. Per germline, CDR1 SGHRS and CDR2 YFSETQ. Trimming took 7 bases from V and 0 from J; bases not matched to a gene: 5. This chain's CDR3 is CASRGTGSSYEQYV. CDR3 DNA sequence: TGCGCCAGCCGCGGGACAGGGAGCTCCTACGAGCAGTACGTC.